This is a list of T cell receptor beta chains from one sample in a study of human T cells and chemical hapten exposure. MiXCR, applied by TCRdb to the RACE reads, yields one record per CDR3 protein. The data contain nearly 350,000 distinct CDR3 sequences, around 7% of them singletons. The source material was whole blood, sampled in connection with sensitization to the hapten diphenylcyclopropenone (DPC). All receptors come from a woman under 30 with alopecia areata. Some clones in this sample may be carry-over from other donors' samples. Both conserved end residues are trimmed from each CDR3.

j_call v_call cdr3_aa
TRBJ2-2 TRBV12-3/TRBV12-4 ASSRIQGSGELF
TRBJ1-5 TRBV6-4 ASNEGSNQPQH
TRBJ2-5 TRBV4-1 ASSQDRGTQETQY
TRBJ2-3 TRBV4-2 ASSQDALAAPTDTQY
TRBJ2-7 TRBV11-2 ASRTGPYEQY
TRBJ1-4 TRBV6-5 ASSYNRGLNEKLF
TRBJ2-5 TRBV5-1 ASSPTGGETQY
TRBJ2-6 TRBV7-8 ASTRGSSGANVLT
TRBJ1-5 TRBV18 ASSRRDSRVYSNQPQH
TRBJ2-2 TRBV5-1 ASSLAGNTGELF
TRBJ2-1 TRBV4-3 ASSQDYQGSLSYNEQF
TRBJ2-3 TRBV27 ASSFRRTDTQY
TRBJ2-7 TRBV20-1 SARDFTYEQY
TRBJ2-3 TRBV7-6 PSSLAGTASTDTQY
TRBJ2-2 TRBV6-2/TRBV6-3 ASSRAENTGELF
TRBJ2-1 TRBV4-2 ASSQDQVSGGIEQF
TRBJ1-2 TRBV29-1 SVEEGYGYT
TRBJ2-7 TRBV20-1 SASPLTSGGSWEQY
TRBJ2-3 TRBV10-3 AIAQEGTDTQY
TRBJ1-1 TRBV29-1 SVSVNTEAF
TRBJ1-2 TRBV20-1 SAPPRTGLWYGYT
TRBJ1-2 TRBV7-2 ASSPGQGWDYGYT
TRBJ1-3 TRBV20-1 SARDRVSNTIY
TRBJ1-2 TRBV28 ATLVAWDTFYGYT
TRBJ1-1 TRBV12-3/TRBV12-4 ASSPGALGEAF
TRBJ2-1 TRBV15 ATSRDWAATLQF
TRBJ2-5 TRBV7-6 ASSTGGRPIINQETQY
TRBJ2-5 TRBV7-8 ASSLATSRDQETQY
TRBJ1-2 TRBV2 ASSANLRGRDYGYT
TRBJ1-4 TRBV28 ASSGELNEKLF
TRBJ2-3 TRBV4-2 ASSQFTRGGDRDTQY
TRBJ1-1 TRBV4-3 ASSQADSSPAAEAF
TRBJ2-2 TRBV6-5 ASSYTLAGSGTGELF
TRBJ1-4 TRBV5-1 ASSYQPSSTNEKLF
TRBJ1-1 TRBV29-1 SVGGMGHNLNTEAF
TRBJ2-3 TRBV7-2 ASSPSLRGSTDTQY
TRBJ1-6 TRBV29-1 SGQPRSPGRSRDNSPLH
TRBJ1-1 TRBV11-2 ASSSIYGQGGTEAF
TRBJ2-6 TRBV6-5 ASTQSSGANVLT
TRBJ1-2 TRBV7-2 ASSLGGQVYGYT
TRBJ2-6 TRBV5-5 ASNFQISGANVLT
TRBJ1-1 TRBV29-1 SVEAPSDSPRGQINMNTEAF
TRBJ1-2 TRBV12-3/TRBV12-4 ASSLATLANYGYT